This T cell receptor beta chain originates from a study of siplizumab effects on memory and regulatory T cells (dated by TCRdb to about 2019). Background for the entire study: The study looked at the effect of siplizumab, an anti-CD2 antibody, on alloreactive T-cell subsets in allogeneic mixed lymphocyte reactions made from human PBMCs. What the authors observed across the whole study: Because sequences below about 10^-5 frequency were poorly captured, only a minor fraction of alloreactive clones could be mapped to unstimulated subsets. Whether proliferating Tregs from siplizumab cultures actually had suppressive function was not functionally confirmed. Siplizumab significantly reduced the cumulative frequency of alloreactive sequences traceable to unstimulated CD4+ memory T cells. Of the alloreactive CD4+ clones that could be mapped, the Treg-derived share averaged approximately 67% with siplizumab compared with approximately 30% in control reactions. Unstimulated naive T cells appeared more diverse than memory T cells, and naive cells seemed to contribute substantially to the alloresponse. A naive or memory phenotype could not be assigned to roughly 75-97% of proliferating CD4+ or CD8+ clones.

Sorted unstimulated T cells and proliferating T cells recovered from mixed lymphocyte reactions underwent TCRbeta CDR3 sequencing. Fresh whole blood from approximately 10 HLA-typed healthy donors was used to isolate PBMCs. Library construction relied on the immunoSEQ multiplex PCR assay. The deep sequencing platform assayed 90,000 to 100,000 TCR templates per sample. Genomic DNA extracted from sorted T cells was used for TCRbeta CDR3 sequencing. In the source study's methods: The R programming language was used for the clonal analysis of the TCRbeta CDR3 data. Alloreactive CD4+ and CD8+ clones were identified by comparing unstimulated samples to CFSE-low samples taken after the reaction. Regulatory or non-regulatory origin of alloreactive CD4+ clones was assigned by matching sequences to the sorted unstimulated Treg and non-Treg repertoires. TCRdb obtained this table from immuneACCESS and retained in-frame rearrangements with V and J assigned. These tables miss some clones; where compared with another copy, unresolved V genes account for less than half of the shortfall, and the remainder is unexplained. V, J and clone size were drawn from that table, and D and trimming were deduced from the DNA. In all, the sample holds around 78,000 clones, and around 90% of those were seen once. The ten largest clones capture around 30% of the sample.

Notes on this clone: Its antigen is not yet known. No base qualities exist here, and no much larger clone lies one base off it.

In the germline V gene, CDR1 corresponds to SGDLS and CDR2 to YYNGEE. Including the terminal cysteine and phenylalanine, the CDR3 comprises 13 residues. The read is trimmed to its CDR3 DNA, 39 bases read in frame from base 1. V lost 4 bases and J lost 6 bases; the stretch between them is 12 bases long. The rearrangement combines TRBV9 with TRBJ2-3; the D gene is possibly TRBD1, with 5 bases matching. This receptor was taken from a human donor in good health. Material for sequencing was CD8+ T cells sorted from blood. The CDR3 region: CASSIIGADTQYF. The nucleotide sequence is TGTGCCAGCAGCATCATAGGGGCCGATACGCAGTATTTT.